The table lists the clone carrying this T cell receptor (beta chain) with a few counts. The antigen is undetermined. TCRdb itself ran the 5' RACE reads through MiXCR, one entry per CDR3 protein. This table has around 450,000 distinct CDR3 sequences, more than 13% appearing once. The record originates from a study of identical twins. Study observations and caveats: The abundant beta clonotypes from cord blood had fewer insertions, and memory repertoires had none of this.

The CDR3 length is 13 residues. Germline V lookup: CDR1 LGHDT, CDR2 YNNKEL (reference sequence). With 4 bases clipped from V and 8 bases from J, the junction kept 7 bases outside the gene matches. The data were also submitted as part of a second study, on yellow fever vaccine responses in identical twins.

The origin of this receptor is a woman aged 18-30 years in good health. The rearrangement uses TRBV3-1 and TRBJ1-2; TRBD1 matches 7 bases. Sequencing was done on a sample of CD4+ T cells sorted from blood. The CDR3 region is CASSPRQGLGYTF. CDR3 DNA: TGTGCCAGCAGCCCAAGACAGGGTTTAGGCTACACCTTC.